This T cell receptor (beta chain) was observed in a study of early T cells in non-severe SARS-CoV-2 infection. Whole-study context: Sequencing of unsorted whole blood was done on bulk RNA, leaving chains unpaired. Study findings and constraints: There was a bias toward anti-spike CD8 responses in VDJdb matching, which missed private and CD4 specificities.

The CDR3 spans 15 residues. Germline CDR1 and CDR2: SNHLY and FYNNEI. The V end lost 6 bases, the J end lost 0 bases, and 12 bases lay between the germline ends. About this clonotype: As yet, its antigen is unknown.

One entry per CDR3 protein results from TCRdb running MiXCR on the 5' RACE reads. The profile shows about 100,000 distinct CDR3 sequences, around 14% of them singletons. This chain uses TRBV2 with TRBJ1-5, with D tentatively TRBD1 (5 bases). The sequence was collected from an adult who was a healthcare worker with PCR-confirmed SARS-CoV-2 infection or an uninfected control (not recorded which). Sequencing used whole blood. The CDR3 coding sequence is TGTGCCAGCAGACCGACAGTTTATAGCAATCAGCCCCAGCATTTT. Protein sequence: CASRPTVYSNQPQHF.